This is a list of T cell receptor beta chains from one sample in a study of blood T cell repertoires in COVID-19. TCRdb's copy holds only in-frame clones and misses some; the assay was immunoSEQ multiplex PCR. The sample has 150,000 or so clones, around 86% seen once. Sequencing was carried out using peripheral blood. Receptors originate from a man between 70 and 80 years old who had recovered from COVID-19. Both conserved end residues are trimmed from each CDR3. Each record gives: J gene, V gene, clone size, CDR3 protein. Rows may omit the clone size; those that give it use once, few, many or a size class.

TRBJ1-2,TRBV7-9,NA,ASSAETYGYT
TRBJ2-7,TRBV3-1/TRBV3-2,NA,ASSQVQGRAYEQY
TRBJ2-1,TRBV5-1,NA,ASSPRGTSGDNEQF
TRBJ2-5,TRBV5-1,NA,ASRGQGLSQETQY
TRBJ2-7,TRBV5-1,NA,ASSFKDRGLYEQY
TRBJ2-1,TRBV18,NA,ASSPLPGSENEQF
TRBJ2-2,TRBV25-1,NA,ASSDWTSGYTGELF
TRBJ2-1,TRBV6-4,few,ASSTTGEGEQF
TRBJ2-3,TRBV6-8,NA,ASSGLAGARDTQY
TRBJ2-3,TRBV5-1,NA,ASSLVSGAGTDTQY
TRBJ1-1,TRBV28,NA,ASSVPGQGMEAF
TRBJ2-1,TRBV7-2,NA,ASRTAGGRFYNEQF
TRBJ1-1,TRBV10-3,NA,ATGQTNTEAF
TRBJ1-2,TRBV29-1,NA,SVEDLMSRGSNYGYT
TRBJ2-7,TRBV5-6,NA,ASSPRAGGYEQY
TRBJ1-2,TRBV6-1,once,ASSEARGYGYT
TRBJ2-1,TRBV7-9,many,ASSLDREWDEQF
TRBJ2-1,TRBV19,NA,ASSPLAGGANEQF
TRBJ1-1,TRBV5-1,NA,ASRRQEFTEAF
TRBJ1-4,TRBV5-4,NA,ASSQRQGVATNEKLF
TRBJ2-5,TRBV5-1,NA,ASSYRDRGKETQY
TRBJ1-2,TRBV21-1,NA,ASSKRGQGYDYGYT
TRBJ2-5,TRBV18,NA,ASSGGLQETQY
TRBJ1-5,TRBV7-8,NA,ANTGTGEQPQH
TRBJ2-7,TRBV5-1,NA,ASSLEAGREQY
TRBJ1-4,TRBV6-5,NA,ASSYGDRANEKLF
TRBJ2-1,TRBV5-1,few,ASSFLAGVGNEQF
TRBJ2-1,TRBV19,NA,ASSIGAYSSYNEQF
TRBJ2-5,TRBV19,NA,ASSILVRETQY
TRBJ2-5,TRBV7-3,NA,ASSPGTSGFETQY
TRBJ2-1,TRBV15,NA,ATSRGGTGVYNEQF
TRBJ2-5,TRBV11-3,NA,ASSNSDQETQY
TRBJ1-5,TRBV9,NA,ASSVGFHSNQPQH
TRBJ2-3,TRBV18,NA,ASSPPNRDKQY
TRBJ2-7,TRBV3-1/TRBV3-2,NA,ASSQGDTVFYRYEQY
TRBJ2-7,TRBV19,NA,ASSIQLAGDYEQY
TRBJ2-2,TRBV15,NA,ATSRAGQGNTGELF
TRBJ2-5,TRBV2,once,ASRETGPQEAQY
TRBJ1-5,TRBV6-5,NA,ASRQGQGTQPQH
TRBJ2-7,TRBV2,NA,ASSAGLAVTYEQY
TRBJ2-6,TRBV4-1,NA,ASSRFGTEVSGANVLT
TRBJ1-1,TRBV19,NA,ASSATGNTEAF
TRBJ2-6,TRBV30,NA,AWDRSSGANVLT
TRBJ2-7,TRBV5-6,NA,ASSQGHSYEQY
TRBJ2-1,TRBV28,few,ASSLTGYSYNEQF
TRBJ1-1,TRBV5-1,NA,ASSLPKMNTEAF